The 20 T cell receptor beta chains below come from one sample, sequenced in a study of blood T cell repertoires in COVID-19. Using immunoSEQ multiplex PCR, the repertoire was profiled, and TCRdb retains in-frame clones only, with some absent. The table has fewer than 300,000 clones, approximately 89% seen once. The sequencing sample was made of PBMCs or T cells enriched from blood (not recorded which). These TCRs come from a woman in her thirties or forties with acute COVID-19.

The chain carries TRBV18 and TRBJ1-2; TRBD1 agrees at 7 bases. This CDR3 has 13 residues. CDR1 KGHSH and CDR2 LQKENI come from the germline V gene. The V segment lost 5 bases and the J segment 3 bases; nucleotides outside the gene matches: 3. This CDR3 reads CASSEGGDYGYTF. DNA for the CDR3: TGTGCCAGCTCAGAAGGGGGCGACTATGGCTACACCTTC.

The chain combines TRBV12-5 with TRBJ1-5; D call uncertain. Germline CDR1 LGHNT, CDR2 FRNRAP. V shed 1 base and J shed 4 bases, with 5 bases lying between them. This CDR3 region has 13 residues. The CDR3 DNA sequence: TGTGCTAGTGGTTTGGGGACTAATCAGCCCCAGCATTTT. This translates into CASGLGTNQPQHF.

V gene TRBV27 combines with J gene TRBJ1-2, with a tentative D call TRBD1 (5 bases). Germline values: CDR1 MNHEY, CDR2 SMNVEV (reference sequence). The V end lost 3 bases, the J end lost 5 bases, and 13 bases lay between the germline ends. The CDR3 has 14 residues. The CDR3 DNA is TGTGCCAGCAGTTTCGGGGGACCCACTTATGGCTACACCTTC. It encodes CASSFGGPTYGYTF.

V usage is TRBV30 and J usage is TRBJ2-1; tentatively, D is TRBD2 (6 bases). Trimming removed 7 bases at V and 9 bases at J, with 22 bases between. CDR1 and CDR2 from the germline V gene are GTSNPN and SVGIG (reference sequence). The CDR3 covers 14 residues. CDR3 sequence: CAFSGGAMLAEQFF. CDR3 DNA sequence: TGTGCCTTCTCCGGAGGGGCAATGCTCGCTGAGCAGTTCTTC.

The chain is built from TRBV28 and TRBJ1-4; 11 nucleotides line up with TRBD1. Trimming removed 6 bases from V and 6 bases from J; junction bases left unmatched: 3. From germline, CDR1 is MDHEN and CDR2 SYDVKM. The CDR3 covers 14 residues. In nucleotides, the CDR3 is TGTGCCAGCAGACGGACAGGGGGCTATGAAAAACTGTTTTTT. Residues: CASRRTGGYEKLFF.

V usage is TRBV9 and J usage is TRBJ1-4; weak D call: TRBD1 (5 bases). The ends were cut back, 4 bases at V and 6 bases at J, with 19 bases in the middle. Looked up from germline, CDR1 is SGDLS and CDR2 is YYNGEE. This CDR3 has 16 amino acids. CDR3 amino acids: CASSPYSGNRDEKLFF. The CDR3 DNA is TGTGCCAGCAGCCCTTACTCAGGGAACCGGGATGAAAAACTGTTTTTT. Full variable domain (remainder filled in from reference TRBV9 and TRBJ1-4): DSGVTQTPKHLITATGQRVTLRCSPRSGDLSVYWYQQSLDQGLQFLIQYYNGEERAKGNILERFSAQQFPDLHSELNLSSLELGDSALYFCASSPYSGNRDEKLFFGSGTQLSVL.

The V call is TRBV6-2 or TRBV6-3, the J call TRBJ1-1; D call uncertain. Between the trimmed V and J ends, which lost 2 bases and 7 bases, there was a span of 11 bases. Germline lookup yields CDR1 MNHEY and CDR2 SVGEGT. CDR3 length equals 13 residues. Here the CDR3 DNA reads TGTGCCAGCAGTTACCTCCGACGGGATGAAGCTTTCTTT. Protein sequence: CASSYLRRDEAFF.

The V call is TRBV27, the J call TRBJ2-6, with D unclear. Trimming shortened V by 0 bases and J by 4 bases, and 13 bases separated the two germline ends. Germline V lookup: CDR1 MNHEY, CDR2 SMNVEV (reference sequence). This CDR3 has 17 amino acids. The CDR3 DNA is TGTGCCAGCAGTTTATCCGTTCTGTATGTGGGGGCCAACGTCCTGACTTTC. This gives the protein CASSLSVLYVGANVLTF.

V usage is TRBV15 and J usage is TRBJ1-4; D may be TRBD1 (5 bases). Trimming shortened V by 0 bases and J by 0 bases, and 8 bases separated the two germline ends. Germline V gene data show CDR1 as LNHNV and CDR2 as YYDKDF (reference sequence). This CDR3 contains 16 residues. CDR3 nucleotide sequence: TGTGCCACCAGCAGAGACAGGGCCGCAACTAATGAAAAACTGTTTTTT. This codes for CATSRDRAATNEKLFF.

The chain joins TRBV5-4 to TRBJ1-1; maybe TRBD1 (5 bases). V dropped 4 bases and J dropped 0 bases, with 7 bases sitting between them. The CDR3 is 13 amino acids. The germline gives CDR1 SGHNT, CDR2 YYREEE (reference sequence). CDR3 in DNA: TGTGCCAGCAGCCCACAGGTGAACACTGAAGCTTTCTTT. Protein product: CASSPQVNTEAFF.

V is TRBV7-8 and J is TRBJ2-5; TRBD2 matches at 9 bases. Germline CDR1 is SGHVS and CDR2 is FQNEAQ. V lost 3 bases and J lost 5; bases outside the gene matches: 7. The CDR3 covers 15 residues. The CDR3 region is CASSLGGRAVETQYF. The CDR3 coding sequence is TGTGCCAGCAGCTTGGGCGGGAGGGCCGTCGAGACCCAGTACTTC.

V and J are TRBV28 and TRBJ1-3; TRBD1 matches 9 bases. This CDR3 region has 16 residues. Unmatched junction bases numbered 5, after V lost 5 bases and J lost 0 bases. Germline values: CDR1 MDHEN, CDR2 SYDVKM. CDR3 nucleotide sequence: TGTGCCAGCAGTCGGACAGGGGTGAGCTCTGGAAACACCATATATTTT. Its protein is CASSRTGVSSGNTIYF.

In its sample, this clone was seen once. The chain employs TRBV30 and TRBJ2-1, with 8 positions matching TRBD2. The V gene's germline CDR1 is GTSNPN and CDR2 SVGIG (reference sequence). Trimming took 7 bases from V and 6 from J; bases not matched to a gene: 11. There are 14 residues in the CDR3. CDR3 residues: CASPGIAGSNEQFF. The CDR3 bases are TGTGCCTCCCCCGGGATAGCGGGAAGCAATGAGCAGTTCTTC. Combining the CDR3 with reference TRBV30 and TRBJ2-1 gives the whole variable domain SQTIHQWPATLVQPVGSPLSLECTVEGTSNPNLYWYRQAAGRGLQLLFYSVGIGQISSEVPQNLSASRPQDRQFILSSKKLLLSDSGFYLCASPGIAGSNEQFFGPGTRLTVL.

This chain uses TRBV28 with TRBJ1-5, with D tentatively TRBD1 (5 bases). The CDR3 contains 12 residues. Germline CDR1 is MDHEN and CDR2 is SYDVKM. V was shortened by 8 bases and J by 7 bases, with 12 bases between the two germline ends. The CDR3 protein is CASHDSTQPQHF. CDR3 bases: TGTGCCAGCCATGACAGTACCCAGCCCCAGCATTTT.

The chain couples TRBV18 to TRBJ1-5, with D possibly being TRBD1 (6 bases). V lost 3 bases and J 1 base, leaving 13 bases between the germline ends. The CDR3 has 16 amino acids. CDR1 and CDR2 (germline): KGHSH, LQKENI. The CDR3 protein is CASSPGRGASNQPQHF. CDR3 nucleotides: TGTGCCAGCTCACCGGGACGGGGGGCGAGCAATCAGCCCCAGCATTTT.

The chain recombines TRBV20-1 with TRBJ1-1; D call uncertain. This CDR3 is 11 amino acids long. CDR1 and CDR2 (germline): DFQATT, SNEGSKA (reference sequence). Trimming removed 6 bases from V and 0 bases from J, with 5 bases in between. CDR3 residues: CSAVVNTEAFF. CDR3 DNA sequence: TGCAGTGCCGTCGTGAACACTGAAGCTTTCTTT.

This chain connects TRBV2 to TRBJ2-5; TRBD1 is a possible D gene (5 bases). Trimming left V 9 bases short and J 2 bases short, with 19 bases between. CDR1 and CDR2 from the germline V gene are SNHLY and FYNNEI. The CDR3 spans 15 residues. CDR3 amino acids: CASTVLWGGQETQYF. As DNA, the CDR3 is TGTGCCAGTACCGTTTTGTGGGGCGGACAAGAGACCCAGTACTTC. Together with reference TRBV2 and TRBJ2-5, the CDR3 gives the full variable domain: EPEVTQTPSHQVTQMGQEVILRCVPISNHLYFYWYRQILGQKVEFLVSFYNNEISEKSEIFDDQFSVERPDGSNFTLKIRSTKLEDSAMYFCASTVLWGGQETQYFGPGTRLLVL.

The rearrangement uses TRBV18 and TRBJ1-5, with 9 bases matching TRBD1. CDR1 and CDR2 from the germline V gene are KGHSH and LQKENI. The CDR3 is 17 residues long. With V trimmed by 5 bases and J by 2 bases, 10 bases remained unmatched. The CDR3 nucleotides read TGTGCCAGCTCAGCAAGGACAGGGGAATCGGGCAATCAGCCCCAGCATTTT. It encodes CASSARTGESGNQPQHF.

This clone was seen more than once but under ten times. This chain joins TRBV28 and TRBJ2-5, with 7 bases matching TRBD2. The CDR3 extends over 15 amino acids. The V gene end was trimmed by 5 bases and the J gene end by 2 bases; junction bases not matched to a gene: 8. The V gene's germline CDR1 is MDHEN and CDR2 SYDVKM. In DNA form, the CDR3 reads TGTGCCAGCAGTAGAAGACTAGCACGGCAAGAGACCCAGTACTTC. It yields the protein CASSRRLARQETQYF.

On this clone itself: This may be a read error, as it is one base from a much larger clone. In DNA form, the CDR3 reads TGTGCCAGCAGAGACAGGGCGGATGAAAAACTGTTTTTT. Translated: CASRDRADEKLFF. V usage is TRBV19 and J usage is TRBJ1-4; 7 bases agree with TRBD1. Germline-derived CDR1 and CDR2 are LNHDA and SQIVND (reference sequence). The J segment lost 6 bases and the V segment lost 9 bases, leaving 7 bases of the junction unmatched. CDR3 length equals 13 residues.